This T cell receptor (beta chain) was recorded in a study of T cells in Graves' hyperthyroidism and ophthalmopathy. Whole-study findings and limits: Among clonotypes expanded in thyroid above 0.001, most were also found in blood.

Patients affected by ophthalmopathy presented a Clinical Activity Score of at least 3, a NOSPECS grade of at least 4, and disease duration below 3 months. Diagnosing involved the use of clinical symptoms, serum thyroxine and TRAb, thyroid ultrasound and orbital computed tomography. V trimming: 6 bases; J trimming: 5 bases; junction bases outside the gene matches: 14. CDR3 length: 16 residues. CDR1 and CDR2 (germline): MNHNS, SASEGT. It was RNA transcripts that yielded the amplified TCR beta CDR3 regions. An initial round of RT-PCR targeting the TCR CDR3 relied on the HTBI primer set. TCRdb redid the calling of the multiplex PCR reads with MiXCR, one entry per CDR3 protein. The sample records 530,000 or so distinct CDR3 sequences, roughly 25% being singletons. To note about this clonotype: Antigen specificity is unknown.

The sample was blood. The chain joins TRBV6-1 to TRBJ2-7; 9 positions match TRBD1. The clonotype originates from a woman aged 25 to 39 with Graves' ophthalmopathy. Here the CDR3 reads CASRAHRGPSRNEQYF. DNA of the CDR3: TGTGCCAGCAGAGCTCACAGGGGGCCATCCAGGAACGAGCAGTACTTC.